This is a list of T cell receptor beta chains from one sample in a study of PD-L1 blockade in urothelial cancer. Clones were read by immunoSEQ multiplex PCR, and TCRdb kept only the in-frame ones, dropping some. The sample lists under 70,000 clones; 75% to 85% were seen once. The specimen comprised PBMCs, sampled around atezolizumab (anti-PD-L1) treatment. All receptors derive from an older man with urothelial cancer. CDR3s include the opening cysteine and the closing phenylalanine or tryptophan. Each record gives: CDR3 protein, CDR3 DNA, D gene, clone size, V gene, J gene. D genes are given only for firm matches. Only some rows state a clone size, as once, few, many or a class for expanded clones.

CDR3aa: CASSLARGYGYTF; CDR3nt: TGTGCCAGCAGCTTAGCCAGGGGCTATGGCTACACCTTC; d_gene: -; abundance: -; v_gene: TRBV7-9; j_gene: TRBJ1-2
CDR3aa: CASSQVTGLYTF; CDR3nt: TGTGCCAGCAGCCAAGTGACAGGGCTTTACACCTTC; d_gene: TRBD1; abundance: -; v_gene: TRBV14; j_gene: TRBJ1-2
CDR3aa: CASSLSPAAGGEQYF; CDR3nt: TGTGCCAGCAGCTTATCTCCAGCGGCGGGGGGCGAGCAGTACTTC; d_gene: TRBD2; abundance: once; v_gene: TRBV11-3; j_gene: TRBJ2-7
CDR3aa: CASSTQDSAYEQYF; CDR3nt: TGCGCCAGCAGTACCCAGGACAGCGCCTACGAGCAGTACTTC; d_gene: -; abundance: -; v_gene: TRBV4-1; j_gene: TRBJ2-7
CDR3aa: CASSLGSEPTDTQYF; CDR3nt: TGTGCCAGCAGCTTAGGCAGCGAGCCCACAGATACGCAGTATTTT; d_gene: -; abundance: -; v_gene: TRBV11-3; j_gene: TRBJ2-3
CDR3aa: CASREYSGNTIYF; CDR3nt: TGTGCCAGCAGGGAGTACTCTGGAAACACCATATATTTT; d_gene: -; abundance: -; v_gene: TRBV6-5; j_gene: TRBJ1-3
CDR3aa: CASSFRGRSYNEQFF; CDR3nt: TGTGCCAGCAGCTTCAGGGGGAGGTCCTACAATGAGCAGTTCTTC; d_gene: -; abundance: -; v_gene: TRBV13; j_gene: TRBJ2-1
CDR3aa: CASSYSGTTNVLTF; CDR3nt: TGTGCCAGCAGTTATTCCGGGACAACCAACGTCCTGACTTTC; d_gene: -; abundance: -; v_gene: TRBV6-6; j_gene: TRBJ2-6
CDR3aa: CASSGTGLGEQYF; CDR3nt: TGTGCCAGCTCCGGGACAGGTTTGGGGGAGCAGTACTTC; d_gene: TRBD1; abundance: once; v_gene: TRBV27; j_gene: TRBJ2-7
CDR3aa: CASSYTDIEQFF; CDR3nt: TGTGCCAGCAGTTACACGGACATTGAGCAGTTCTTC; d_gene: -; abundance: -; v_gene: TRBV6-6; j_gene: TRBJ2-1
CDR3aa: CASSQDRSISGNQPQHF; CDR3nt: TGCGCCAGCAGCCAAGACCGGTCTATCTCGGGCAATCAGCCCCAGCATTTT; d_gene: -; abundance: -; v_gene: TRBV4-3; j_gene: TRBJ1-5
CDR3aa: CASSDGRGANYGYTF; CDR3nt: TGTGCCAGCAGTGACGGGAGAGGGGCCAACTATGGCTACACCTTC; d_gene: -; abundance: -; v_gene: TRBV27; j_gene: TRBJ1-2
CDR3aa: CASSPPSSGSRTDTQYF; CDR3nt: TGTGCCAGCTCACCACCGTCTAGCGGGAGCCGCACAGATACGCAGTATTTT; d_gene: TRBD2; abundance: -; v_gene: TRBV18; j_gene: TRBJ2-3
CDR3aa: CASSLVSGGGGTDTQYF; CDR3nt: TGCGCCAGCAGCTTGGTCTCGGGGGGGGGAGGCACAGATACGCAGTATTTT; d_gene: TRBD2; abundance: -; v_gene: TRBV5-1; j_gene: TRBJ2-3
CDR3aa: CASSTNRGNTEAFF; CDR3nt: TGCGCCAGCAGTACAAACAGGGGAAACACTGAAGCTTTCTTT; d_gene: TRBD1; abundance: -; v_gene: TRBV10-2; j_gene: TRBJ1-1
CDR3aa: CASSSGGLEETQYF; CDR3nt: TGTGCCAGCAGTTCGGGGGGATTGGAAGAGACCCAGTACTTC; d_gene: TRBD2; abundance: -; v_gene: TRBV28; j_gene: TRBJ2-5
CDR3aa: CASSLPRTVLNTEAFF; CDR3nt: TGTGCCAGCAGCTTACCTCGGACAGTCTTGAACACTGAAGCTTTCTTT; d_gene: -; abundance: -; v_gene: TRBV7-8; j_gene: TRBJ1-1
CDR3aa: CASSGGFPYSDNEQFF; CDR3nt: TGTGCCAGCTCCGGCGGCTTCCCCTATTCGGACAATGAGCAGTTCTTC; d_gene: -; abundance: once; v_gene: TRBV18; j_gene: TRBJ2-1
CDR3aa: CASSWGGSEETQYF; CDR3nt: TGTGCCAGCAGCTGGGGGGGGAGCGAAGAGACCCAGTACTTC; d_gene: TRBD2; abundance: -; v_gene: TRBV5-4; j_gene: TRBJ2-5
CDR3aa: CATSSRGLAGGNWNNRETQYF; CDR3nt: TGTGCCACCAGCAGTCGAGGGCTAGCGGGAGGAAACTGGAATAACAGGGAGACCCAGTACTTC; d_gene: TRBD2; abundance: -; v_gene: TRBV15; j_gene: TRBJ2-5
CDR3aa: CASSKALAGGETGELFF; CDR3nt: TGTGCCAGTAGTAAGGCGCTAGCGGGAGGGGAAACCGGGGAGCTGTTTTTT; d_gene: TRBD2; abundance: -; v_gene: TRBV19; j_gene: TRBJ2-2
CDR3aa: CASSQGTSTGGPNEQFF; CDR3nt: TGTGCCAGCAGCCAAGGTACATCGACCGGAGGGCCTAATGAGCAGTTCTTC; d_gene: -; abundance: -; v_gene: TRBV4-2; j_gene: TRBJ2-1
CDR3aa: CASSRPGLAGNNEQFF; CDR3nt: TGCGCCAGCAGCCGCCCGGGACTAGCGGGAAACAATGAGCAGTTCTTC; d_gene: TRBD2; abundance: -; v_gene: TRBV4-3; j_gene: TRBJ2-1
CDR3aa: CASRLALVTGGAGHQPQHF; CDR3nt: TGTGCAAGTCGCTTAGCGCTCGTGACAGGTGGGGCCGGCCATCAGCCCCAGCATTTT; d_gene: -; abundance: -; v_gene: TRBV12-2; j_gene: TRBJ1-5
CDR3aa: CASSLFGSTDDLGSTEAFF; CDR3nt: TGTGCCAGCAGTTTATTCGGTTCGACAGACGACCTAGGATCCACTGAAGCTTTCTTT; d_gene: -; abundance: few; v_gene: TRBV27; j_gene: TRBJ1-1
CDR3aa: CASSLIFGDTAYEQYF; CDR3nt: TGTGCCAGCAGCTTAATTTTCGGGGATACAGCCTACGAGCAGTACTTC; d_gene: -; abundance: -; v_gene: TRBV7-2; j_gene: TRBJ2-7
CDR3aa: CASSYPGNTEAFF; CDR3nt: TGTGCCAGCAGTTACCCCGGGAACACTGAAGCTTTCTTT; d_gene: -; abundance: few; v_gene: TRBV6-5; j_gene: TRBJ1-1
CDR3aa: CASSTGQSRTEAFF; CDR3nt: TGCGCCAGCAGCACAGGACAGAGCCGCACTGAAGCTTTCTTT; d_gene: -; abundance: few; v_gene: TRBV5-1; j_gene: TRBJ1-1
CDR3aa: CASSPWTSGAGELFF; CDR3nt: TGTGCCAGCAGTCCCTGGACTAGTGGCGCCGGGGAGCTGTTTTTT; d_gene: TRBD2; abundance: -; v_gene: TRBV27; j_gene: TRBJ2-2
CDR3aa: CASSQGGTGELFF; CDR3nt: TGTGCCAGCAGCCAAGGAGGGACCGGGGAGCTGTTTTTT; d_gene: -; abundance: -; v_gene: TRBV4-2; j_gene: TRBJ2-2
CDR3aa: CASSPMWGLGNHYGYTF; CDR3nt: TGTGCCAGCTCACCGATGTGGGGGCTAGGGAACCACTATGGCTACACCTTC; d_gene: -; abundance: -; v_gene: TRBV18; j_gene: TRBJ1-2
CDR3aa: CASSQWQIYEQYF; CDR3nt: TGCGCCAGCAGTCAATGGCAGATCTACGAGCAGTACTTC; d_gene: -; abundance: -; v_gene: TRBV23-1; j_gene: TRBJ2-7
CDR3aa: CASRGTSGSEQYF; CDR3nt: TGTGCCAGCCGCGGGACTAGCGGGAGCGAGCAGTACTTC; d_gene: TRBD2; abundance: -; v_gene: TRBV7-2; j_gene: TRBJ2-7
CDR3aa: CASSVSGQVDTQYF; CDR3nt: TGTGCCAGCAGTGTAAGCGGGCAAGTGGATACGCAGTATTTT; d_gene: -; abundance: -; v_gene: TRBV2; j_gene: TRBJ2-3
CDR3aa: CASSLLTSGRPQEQFF; CDR3nt: TGTGCCAGCAGCTTATTAACTAGCGGGAGGCCCCAAGAGCAGTTCTTC; d_gene: TRBD2; abundance: -; v_gene: TRBV7-6; j_gene: TRBJ2-1
CDR3aa: CASRTSGGVTDTQYF; CDR3nt: TGTGCCAGCCGGACTAGCGGAGGGGTCACAGATACGCAGTATTTT; d_gene: TRBD2; abundance: -; v_gene: TRBV28; j_gene: TRBJ2-3
CDR3aa: CASSLSLAGGAGELFF; CDR3nt: TGCGCCAGCAGCCTGAGTTTAGCGGGAGGTGCCGGGGAGCTGTTTTTT; d_gene: TRBD2; abundance: -; v_gene: TRBV5-1; j_gene: TRBJ2-2
CDR3aa: CASSISRESSYNEQFF; CDR3nt: TGTGCCAGTAGTATTTCGAGGGAAAGCTCCTACAATGAGCAGTTCTTC; d_gene: -; abundance: few; v_gene: TRBV19; j_gene: TRBJ2-1
CDR3aa: CASSQQGVKSYEQYF; CDR3nt: TGCGCCAGCAGCCAGCAGGGGGTGAAGTCCTACGAGCAGTACTTC; d_gene: TRBD1; abundance: -; v_gene: TRBV5-1; j_gene: TRBJ2-7
CDR3aa: CASSYSGTGRSDTQYF; CDR3nt: TGTGCCAGCAGTTACTCAGGGACAGGGCGATCAGATACGCAGTATTTT; d_gene: TRBD1; abundance: -; v_gene: TRBV6-5; j_gene: TRBJ2-3
CDR3aa: CAWNRGLSAEAFF; CDR3nt: TGTGCCTGGAACAGGGGTTTAAGCGCTGAAGCTTTCTTT; d_gene: TRBD1; abundance: few; v_gene: TRBV30; j_gene: TRBJ1-1
CDR3aa: CASSLLFRTGGTDTQYF; CDR3nt: TGTGCCAGCAGCTTATTATTTCGGACAGGGGGCACAGATACGCAGTATTTT; d_gene: TRBD1; abundance: -; v_gene: TRBV7-2; j_gene: TRBJ2-3
CDR3aa: CASSTLQGSNTEAFF; CDR3nt: TGTGCCAGCTCAACCCTACAGGGGTCGAACACTGAAGCTTTCTTT; d_gene: TRBD1; abundance: -; v_gene: TRBV18; j_gene: TRBJ1-1
CDR3aa: CASSADQGKETQYF; CDR3nt: TGTGCCAGCAGCGCCGACCAGGGGAAAGAGACCCAGTACTTC; d_gene: -; abundance: -; v_gene: TRBV9; j_gene: TRBJ2-5
CDR3aa: CASSYRATQGGSEAFF; CDR3nt: TGTGCCAGCAGTTACCGGGCTACTCAGGGGGGTAGTGAAGCTTTCTTT; d_gene: TRBD1; abundance: few; v_gene: TRBV6-5; j_gene: TRBJ1-1
CDR3aa: CASSHVGGSGNEQFF; CDR3nt: TGCGCCAGCAGCCATGTTGGTGGTAGCGGGAATGAGCAGTTCTTC; d_gene: TRBD2; abundance: -; v_gene: TRBV4-3; j_gene: TRBJ2-1
CDR3aa: CASSTGQRSGNTIYF; CDR3nt: TGCGCCAGCAGCACGGGACAGCGCTCTGGAAACACCATATATTTT; d_gene: TRBD1; abundance: -; v_gene: TRBV5-1; j_gene: TRBJ1-3
CDR3aa: CASSQEKAVVEQFF; CDR3nt: TGCGCCAGCAGCCAAGAGAAAGCCGTCGTGGAGCAGTTCTTC; d_gene: -; abundance: -; v_gene: TRBV4-3; j_gene: TRBJ2-1
CDR3aa: CSVAGGRGEKLFF; CDR3nt: TGCAGCGTTGCAGGGGGCAGGGGTGAAAAACTGTTTTTT; d_gene: TRBD1; abundance: -; v_gene: TRBV29-1; j_gene: TRBJ1-4
CDR3aa: CASSLRTSGIYNEQFF; CDR3nt: TGTGCCAGCAGTCTTCGGACTAGCGGAATCTACAATGAGCAGTTCTTC; d_gene: TRBD2; abundance: -; v_gene: TRBV2; j_gene: TRBJ2-1
CDR3aa: CASSPSGREGYIGQPQHF; CDR3nt: TGTGCCAGCTCACCAAGTGGTAGGGAGGGATACATTGGTCAGCCCCAGCATTTT; d_gene: -; abundance: -; v_gene: TRBV18; j_gene: TRBJ1-5
CDR3aa: CASSLSGNYEQYF; CDR3nt: TGTGCCAGCAGTTTAAGCGGGAACTACGAGCAGTACTTC; d_gene: TRBD2; abundance: -; v_gene: TRBV27; j_gene: TRBJ2-7
CDR3aa: CASSLGQGAETQYF; CDR3nt: TGCGCCAGCAGCTTAGGACAGGGGGCAGAGACCCAGTACTTC; d_gene: TRBD1; abundance: -; v_gene: TRBV5-1; j_gene: TRBJ2-5
CDR3aa: CASSLSYQPQHF; CDR3nt: TGTGCCAGCAGTTTATCCTATCAGCCCCAGCATTTT; d_gene: -; abundance: -; v_gene: TRBV28; j_gene: TRBJ1-5
CDR3aa: CASSFGGGGSTDTQYF; CDR3nt: TGTGCCAGCAGCTTCGGCGGGGGGGGCAGCACAGATACGCAGTATTTT; d_gene: TRBD2; abundance: few; v_gene: TRBV9; j_gene: TRBJ2-3